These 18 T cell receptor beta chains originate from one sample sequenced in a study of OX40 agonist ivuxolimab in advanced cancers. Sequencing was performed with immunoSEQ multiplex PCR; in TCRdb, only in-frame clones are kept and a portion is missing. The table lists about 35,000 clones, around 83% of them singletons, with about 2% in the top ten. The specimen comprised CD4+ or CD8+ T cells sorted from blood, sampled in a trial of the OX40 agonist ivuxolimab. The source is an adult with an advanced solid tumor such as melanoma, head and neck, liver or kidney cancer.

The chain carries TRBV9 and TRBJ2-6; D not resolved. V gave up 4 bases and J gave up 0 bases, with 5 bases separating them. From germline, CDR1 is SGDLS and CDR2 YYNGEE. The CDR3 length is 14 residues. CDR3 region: CASSRISGANVLTF. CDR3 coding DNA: TGTGCCAGCAGCAGGATCTCTGGGGCCAACGTCCTGACTTTC.

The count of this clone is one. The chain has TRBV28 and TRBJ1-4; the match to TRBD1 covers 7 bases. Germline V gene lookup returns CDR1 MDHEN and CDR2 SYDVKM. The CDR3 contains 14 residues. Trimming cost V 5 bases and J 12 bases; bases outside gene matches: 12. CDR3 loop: CASSPVIRTGQLFF. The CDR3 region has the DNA TGTGCCAGCAGTCCCGTCATTCGGACAGGCCAACTGTTTTTT.

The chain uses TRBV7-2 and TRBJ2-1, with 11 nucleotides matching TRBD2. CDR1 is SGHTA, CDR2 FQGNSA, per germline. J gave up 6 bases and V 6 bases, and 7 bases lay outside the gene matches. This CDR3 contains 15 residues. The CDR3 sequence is CASRLTSGSSNEQFF. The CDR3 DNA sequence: TGTGCCAGCAGGCTAACTAGCGGGAGTTCCAATGAGCAGTTCTTC.

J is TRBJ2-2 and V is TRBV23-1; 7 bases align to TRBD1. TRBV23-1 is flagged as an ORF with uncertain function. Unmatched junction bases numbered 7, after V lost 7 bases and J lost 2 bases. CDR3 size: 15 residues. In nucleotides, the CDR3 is TGCGCCAGCACATTACAGGGGTCCAACACCGGGGAGCTGTTTTTT. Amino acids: CASTLQGSNTGELFF.

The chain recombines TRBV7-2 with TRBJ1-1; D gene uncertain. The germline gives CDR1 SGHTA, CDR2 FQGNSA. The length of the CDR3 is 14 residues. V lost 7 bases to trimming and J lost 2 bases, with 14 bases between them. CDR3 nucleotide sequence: TGTGCCAGCACCAACAGAATCGGTAACACTGAAGCTTTCTTT. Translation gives CASTNRIGNTEAFF.

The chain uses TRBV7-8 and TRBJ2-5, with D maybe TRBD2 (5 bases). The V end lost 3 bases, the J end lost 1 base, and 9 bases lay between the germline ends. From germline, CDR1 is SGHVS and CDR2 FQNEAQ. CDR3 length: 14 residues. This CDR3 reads CASSFREGQETQYF. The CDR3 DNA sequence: TGTGCCAGCAGCTTCAGAGAGGGCCAAGAGACCCAGTACTTC.

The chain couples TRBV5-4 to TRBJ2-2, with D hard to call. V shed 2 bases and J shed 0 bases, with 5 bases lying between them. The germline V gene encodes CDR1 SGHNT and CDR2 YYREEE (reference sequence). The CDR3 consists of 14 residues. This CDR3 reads CASSFAANTGELFF. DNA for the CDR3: TGTGCCAGCAGCTTCGCAGCGAACACCGGGGAGCTGTTTTTT.

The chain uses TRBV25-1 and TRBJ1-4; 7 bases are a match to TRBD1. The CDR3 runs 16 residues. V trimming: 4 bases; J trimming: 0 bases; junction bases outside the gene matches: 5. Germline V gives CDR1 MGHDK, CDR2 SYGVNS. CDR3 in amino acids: CASSAGQLATNEKLFF. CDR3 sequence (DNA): TGTGCCAGCAGTGCGGGACAGCTTGCAACTAATGAAAAACTGTTTTTT.

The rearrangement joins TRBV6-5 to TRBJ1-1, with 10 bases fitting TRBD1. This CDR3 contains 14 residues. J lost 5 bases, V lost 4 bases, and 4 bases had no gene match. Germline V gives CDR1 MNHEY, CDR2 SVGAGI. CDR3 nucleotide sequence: TGTGCCAGCAGTTGGAGACAGGGGGCAACTGAAGCTTTCTTT. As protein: CASSWRQGATEAFF.

The DNA of the CDR3 is TGTGCCAGCAGCAAGGAAGCTGCTGGGGCCAACGTCCTGACTTTC. Its protein is CASSKEAAGANVLTF. The chain combines TRBV5-4 with TRBJ2-6; D is ambiguous. The V end lost 4 bases, the J end lost 2 bases, and 10 bases lay between the germline ends. The CDR3 has 15 amino acids. Germline lookup yields CDR1 SGHNT and CDR2 YYREEE (reference sequence). Based on the CDR3 plus reference TRBV5-4 and TRBJ2-6, the full variable domain is ETGVTQSPTHLIKTRGQQVTLRCSSQSGHNTVSWYQQALGQGPQFIFQYYREEENGRGNFPPRFSGLQFPNYSSELNVNALELDDSALYLCASSKEAAGANVLTFGAGSRLTVL.

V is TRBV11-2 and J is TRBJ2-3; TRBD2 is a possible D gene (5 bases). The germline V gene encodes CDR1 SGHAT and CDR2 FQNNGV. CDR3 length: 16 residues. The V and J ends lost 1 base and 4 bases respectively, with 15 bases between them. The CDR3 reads CASSLGALGRADTQYF. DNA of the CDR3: TGTGCCAGCAGCTTAGGGGCCCTGGGGAGAGCAGATACGCAGTATTTT.

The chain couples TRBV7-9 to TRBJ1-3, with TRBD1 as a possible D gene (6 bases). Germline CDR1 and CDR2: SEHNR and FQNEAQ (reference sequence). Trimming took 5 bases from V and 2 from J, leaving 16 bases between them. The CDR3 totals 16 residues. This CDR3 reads CASSPTGSLAGNTIYF. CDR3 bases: TGTGCCAGCAGCCCAACAGGGTCGTTGGCTGGAAACACCATATATTTT.

The CDR3 is CASSHTNYEQYF. In nucleotides, the CDR3 is TGTGCCAGCAGCCATACTAACTACGAGCAGTACTTC. This rearrangement joins TRBV4-2 to TRBJ2-7; no clear D. CDR1 LGHNA and CDR2 YNFKEQ come from the germline V gene. The CDR3 spans 12 residues. Trimming shortened V by 3 bases and J by 3 bases, and 6 bases separated the two germline ends.

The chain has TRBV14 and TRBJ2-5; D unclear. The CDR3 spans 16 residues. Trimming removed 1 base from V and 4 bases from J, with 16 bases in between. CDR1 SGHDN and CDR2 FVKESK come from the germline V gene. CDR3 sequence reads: CASSQVRPLLGETQYF. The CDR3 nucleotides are TGTGCCAGCAGCCAAGTTCGCCCCCTTCTCGGAGAGACCCAGTACTTC.

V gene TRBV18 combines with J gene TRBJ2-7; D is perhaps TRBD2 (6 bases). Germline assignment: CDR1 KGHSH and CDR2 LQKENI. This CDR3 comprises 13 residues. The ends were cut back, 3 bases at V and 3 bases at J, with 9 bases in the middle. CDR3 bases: TGTGCCAGCTCACCTCCTAGCGACTACGAGCAGTACTTC. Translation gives CASSPPSDYEQYF.

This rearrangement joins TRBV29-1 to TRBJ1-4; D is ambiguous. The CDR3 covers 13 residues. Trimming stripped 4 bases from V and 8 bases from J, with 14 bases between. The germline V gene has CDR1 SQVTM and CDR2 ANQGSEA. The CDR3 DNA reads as TGCAGCGTTGCGGGGAGGTTGAGCGAAAAACTGTTTTTT. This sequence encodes CSVAGRLSEKLFF.

The CDR3 protein is CASSQTSRPHYEQYF. The CDR3 bases are TGCGCCAGCAGCCAAACATCACGCCCCCACTACGAGCAGTACTTC. The rearrangement joins TRBV4-1 to TRBJ2-7; unclear D gene. CDR3 length equals 15 residues. Germline V gives CDR1 MGHRA, CDR2 YSYEKL. The V and J ends lost 2 bases and 3 bases respectively, with 14 bases between them.

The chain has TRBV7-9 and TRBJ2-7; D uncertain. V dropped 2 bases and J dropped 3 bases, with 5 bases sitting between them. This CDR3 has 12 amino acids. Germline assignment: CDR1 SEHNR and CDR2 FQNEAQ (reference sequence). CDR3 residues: CASSLSGYEQYF. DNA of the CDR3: TGTGCCAGCAGCTTATCTGGCTACGAGCAGTACTTC.